The rows below give T cell receptor beta chains drawn from one sample of a study of technical replicates of blood from a few donors. Only in-frame clones appear in the TCRdb table, and some are missing; sequencing was by immunoSEQ multiplex PCR. Of tens of thousands of clones detected, more than 90% appear once; the ten largest clones hold about 4.7%. The source material was PBMCs. Source of these receptors: a human donor in good health. Some clones in this sample may be carry-over from other donors' samples. Both conserved end residues are part of each CDR3. D genes are given only for firm matches. Rows may omit the clone size; those that give it use once, few, many or a size class.

CDR3nt,CDR3aa,abundance,d_gene,j_gene,v_gene
TGTGCCAGTAGTAAGGACAGGCGGACAGATACGCAGTATTTT,CASSKDRRTDTQYF,NA,TRBD1,TRBJ2-3,TRBV19
TGTGCCAGCAGCTTGGTCCTTAGCGGGAGGGCCGACGAGCAGTACTTC,CASSLVLSGRADEQYF,NA,TRBD2,TRBJ2-7,TRBV7-2
TGTGCCATCAGTACAGGGGGTACAAATCAGCCCCAGCATTTT,CAISTGGTNQPQHF,NA,TRBD1,TRBJ1-5,TRBV10-3
TGTGCCAGCAGCTATACGACAGGGAGCAATCAGCCCCAGCATTTT,CASSYTTGSNQPQHF,NA,TRBD1,TRBJ1-5,TRBV5-6
TGTGCCAGCAGCCAAGGTAGAGGTCGTGTCCATGAAAAACTGTTTTTT,CASSQGRGRVHEKLFF,once,NA,TRBJ1-4,TRBV14
TGTGCCAGCAGTCGGGACTCGAATGTGTATGAGCAGTTCTTC,CASSRDSNVYEQFF,NA,NA,TRBJ2-1,TRBV2
TGCAGCGTTGGGAACGCAGGCAGGCAGAACACTGAAGCTTTCTTT,CSVGNAGRQNTEAFF,NA,NA,TRBJ1-1,TRBV29-1
TGTGCCAGCAGGCCAGCCCAGGGAGGTGGGACTGAAGCTTTCTTT,CASRPAQGGGTEAFF,NA,NA,TRBJ1-1,TRBV6-5
TGTGCCAGCAGCCTCGGACAGAGCAGAAACACTGAAGCTTTCTTT,CASSLGQSRNTEAFF,NA,NA,TRBJ1-1,TRBV27
TGTGCCACCAGCAACACACCCCATCAGCCCCAGCATTTT,CATSNTPHQPQHF,NA,NA,TRBJ1-5,TRBV15
TGTGCCAGCAGCACTAGACCGAGCACAGATACGCAGTATTTT,CASSTRPSTDTQYF,once,NA,TRBJ2-3,TRBV9
TGTGCCTGGAGTGTACAGGAGTGGACTGAAGCTTTCTTT,CAWSVQEWTEAFF,NA,NA,TRBJ1-1,TRBV30
TGTGCTAGTGATTCACAGGGGGCAGGAACTAATGAAAAACTGTTTTTT,CASDSQGAGTNEKLFF,NA,TRBD1,TRBJ1-4,TRBV12-5
TGCGCCAGCAGCCTGAGACTAGCGGGGAACACAGATACGCAGTATTTT,CASSLRLAGNTDTQYF,once,TRBD2,TRBJ2-3,TRBV4-3
TGTGCCAGCAGCGTAGTCACAGGGGGCGAGGGCTACACCTTC,CASSVVTGGEGYTF,NA,TRBD1,TRBJ1-2,TRBV9
TGTGCTAGTGGTTTGGTAGTTAGCGGGGGGGCTCATACGCAGTATTTT,CASGLVVSGGAHTQYF,once,TRBD2,TRBJ2-3,TRBV12-5
TGTGCCACCAGGCCGGCTGAGGGTTTCGACAATGAGCAGTTCTTC,CATRPAEGFDNEQFF,NA,NA,TRBJ2-1,TRBV15
TGTGCCAGCAGCCCGGGACTAGCTACTTTCGGCGATGAGCAGTTCTTC,CASSPGLATFGDEQFF,NA,TRBD2,TRBJ2-1,TRBV7-9
TGTGCCAGCAGTGCACTAGCGGGAGGCACCGGGGAGCTGTTTTTT,CASSALAGGTGELFF,NA,TRBD2,TRBJ2-2,TRBV6-5
TGTGCCAGAAGCCGCAGGACTAGCGGGAAGGACAATGAGCAGTTCTTC,CARSRRTSGKDNEQFF,NA,TRBD2,TRBJ2-1,TRBV5-3
TGTGCCAGTAGTGAGACAGCTGGAAACACCATATATTTT,CASSETAGNTIYF,few,NA,TRBJ1-3,TRBV19
TGTGCCAGCAGCTTGGGACCGACTTGGGAGCAGTACTTC,CASSLGPTWEQYF,once,NA,TRBJ2-7,TRBV5-5
TGTGCCAGCAGCTTGGGGCGGGTAGTAGCCAAAAACATTCAGTACTTC,CASSLGRVVAKNIQYF,NA,NA,TRBJ2-4,TRBV5-6
TGCGCCAGCAGCTTGGTAGCGGGGGACACCGGGGAGCTGTTTTTT,CASSLVAGDTGELFF,NA,TRBD2,TRBJ2-2,TRBV5-1
TGCAGCGTTGTGGGGGCTCACAACACTGAAGCTTTCTTT,CSVVGAHNTEAFF,NA,NA,TRBJ1-1,TRBV29-1
TGTGCCATCACGGGAGAGACCCAGTACTTC,CAITGETQYF,NA,NA,TRBJ2-5,TRBV10-3
TGTGCCAGCATAAAACCTAGCTCTGGAAACACCATATATTTT,CASIKPSSGNTIYF,NA,NA,TRBJ1-3,TRBV7-2
TGTGCCAGCAGCTTATTGGTAGAGGCGGGGAGTGAAAAACTGTTTTTT,CASSLLVEAGSEKLFF,once,NA,TRBJ1-4,TRBV7-9
TGTGCCAGCAGTTACTCAGGCGGGTATAATCCAGATACGCAGTATTTT,CASSYSGGYNPDTQYF,NA,NA,TRBJ2-3,TRBV6-5
TGTGCCAGTAGTATACGGCTAGCCCCCGACGAGCAGTACTTC,CASSIRLAPDEQYF,NA,NA,TRBJ2-7,TRBV19
TGCGCCAGCAGCCCCGGACTAGCGGGGGGTCAAGAGACCCAGTACTTC,CASSPGLAGGQETQYF,NA,TRBD2,TRBJ2-5,TRBV5-1
TGTGCCAGCAGCTTACACCGACAGACGTATGGCTACACCTTC,CASSLHRQTYGYTF,NA,NA,TRBJ1-2,TRBV7-2
TGTGCCAGCAGCTTATGGGGCGATACGCAGTATTTT,CASSLWGDTQYF,many,NA,TRBJ2-3,TRBV5-8
TGTGCCATCAGTGAGTCGTTAACCGGCAGGGGGTCCAACTATGGCTACACCTTC,CAISESLTGRGSNYGYTF,NA,TRBD1,TRBJ1-2,TRBV10-3
TGTGCCAGCAGTGAAGTTGTCAGGGGGCATGGGTTGGCGAACACTGAAGCTTTCTTT,CASSEVVRGHGLANTEAFF,NA,TRBD1,TRBJ1-1,TRBV2